The next 26 T cell receptor beta chains were all read from a single sample in a study of Tregs in tolerant kidney transplant recipients (dated by TCRdb to between 2018 and 2020). Library preparation was by the immunoSEQ multiplex PCR assay. This is the immuneACCESS table as TCRdb keeps it, with only in-frame sequences that have V and J called. A part of the clones is gone; compared with another copy, unresolved V genes explain less than half, and the rest is unexplained. The sample table lists 85,000 to 90,000 clones, over 85% of them with a count of one. 4.7% of the sample belongs to the ten largest clones. The sequencing sample was made of CD8+ T cells from blood. The receptors shown here come from a human donor in good health.

The chain couples TRBV5-8 to TRBJ2-2; no definite D call. Between the trimmed V and J ends, which lost 0 bases and 2 bases, there was a span of 8 bases. The CDR3 covers 15 residues. The germline V gene has CDR1 SGHTS and CDR2 YDEGEE. CDR3 nucleotide sequence: TGTGCCAGCAGCTTGGGCACCCTTAACACCGGGGAGCTGTTTTTT. The encoded protein is CASSLGTLNTGELFF.

This clone showed up just once. The rearrangement uses TRBV7-8 and TRBJ2-1; D is ambiguous. This CDR3 region has 17 residues. Germline V lookup: CDR1 SGHVS, CDR2 FQNEAQ. Trimming took off 3 bases at V and 3 bases at J, with 18 bases between the two ends. The DNA of the CDR3 is TGTGCCAGCAGCTTGTCCTCCATGGTGATAGTCTACAATGAGCAGTTCTTC. Protein sequence: CASSLSSMVIVYNEQFF.

This chain links TRBV7-8 with TRBJ1-2; a possible D gene is TRBD1 (6 bases). Trimming removed 5 bases from V and 3 bases from J, with 16 bases in between. Germline CDR1 and CDR2: SGHVS and FQNEAQ. The CDR3 runs 15 residues. The CDR3 is CASSPQGTLYYGYTF. CDR3 in DNA: TGTGCCAGCAGCCCACAGGGCACCCTCTACTATGGCTACACCTTC. The whole variable domain, filled in from reference TRBV7-8 and TRBJ1-2, reads GAGVSQSPRYKVAKRGQDVALRCDPISGHVSLFWYQQALGQGPEFLTYFQNEAQLDKSGLPSDRFFAERPEGSVSTLKIQRTQQEDSAVYLCASSPQGTLYYGYTFGSGTRLTVV.

Regarding this clone: A read error may produce the germline difference seen at one junction end. The genes are TRBV4-1 and TRBJ2-7; 9 nucleotides line up with TRBD1. The CDR3 spans 16 residues. CDR1 is MGHRA, CDR2 YSYEKL, per germline. The CDR3: CASSQGLGTGFHEQYF. The CDR3 nucleotides read TGTGCCAGCAGCCAAGGCCTCGGGACAGGGTTCCACGAGCAGTACTTC.

The V and J genes are TRBV7-9 and TRBJ1-2; 9 bases map to TRBD1. Unmatched junction bases numbered 15, after V lost 2 bases and J lost 8 bases. Germline V gene lookup returns CDR1 SEHNR and CDR2 FQNEAQ (reference sequence). The CDR3 is made up of 17 amino acids. The CDR3 DNA sequence: TGTGCCAGCAGCTTATTAGGCCAATCCGGGACAGGGTTGGGCTACACCTTC. As protein: CASSLLGQSGTGLGYTF.

The J gene is TRBJ2-1, the V gene TRBV5-1; 8 bases match TRBD1. The CDR3 extends over 16 amino acids. V dropped 4 bases and J dropped 9; count of bases not matched to a gene: 15. The V gene's germline CDR1 is SGHRS and CDR2 YFSETQ. The CDR3 nucleotides read TGCGCCAGCAGCCCGAAGGACAGGGAACCACTGAGTGAGCAGTTCTTC. Translated: CASSPKDREPLSEQFF. Full variable domain (remainder filled in from reference TRBV5-1 and TRBJ2-1): KAGVTQTPRYLIKTRGQQVTLSCSPISGHRSVSWYQQTPGQGLQFLFEYFSETQRNKGNFPGRFSGRQFSNSRSEMNVSTLELGDSALYLCASSPKDREPLSEQFFGPGTRLTVL.

This chain joins TRBV10-3 and TRBJ2-7, with D hard to call. Trimming shortened V by 0 bases and J by 5 bases, and 14 bases separated the two germline ends. The CDR3 runs 15 residues. The germline V gene encodes CDR1 ENHRY and CDR2 SYGVKD. CDR3 region: CAISESNQTLDEQYF. The CDR3 coding sequence is TGTGCCATCAGTGAGTCTAACCAAACCCTGGACGAGCAGTACTTC.

V is TRBV13 and J is TRBJ1-1; 11 bases map to TRBD1. Germline-derived CDR1 and CDR2 are PRHDT and FYEKMQ (reference sequence). This CDR3 spans 15 amino acids. V lost 5 bases and J lost 5; bases outside the gene matches: 7. The CDR3 loop is CASSPDGTGGTEAFF. The DNA of the CDR3 is TGTGCCAGCAGCCCCGACGGGACAGGGGGGACTGAAGCTTTCTTT.

CDR3 in amino acids: CASSFYETYEQYF. The CDR3 DNA reads as TGTGCCAGCAGCTTCTATGAAACCTACGAGCAGTACTTC. The chain recombines TRBV5-6 with TRBJ2-7; no definite D call. The CDR3 sequence is 13 residues long. Trimming shortened V by 2 bases and J by 2 bases, and 8 bases separated the two germline ends. CDR1 and CDR2 from the germline V gene are SGHDT and YYEEEE.

This clone was detected once. V gene TRBV29-1 combines with J gene TRBJ1-2; unclear D gene. Per the germline V gene, CDR1 is SQVTM and CDR2 is ANQGSEA. The CDR3 extends over 14 amino acids. With 5 bases removed from V and 3 bases from J, the gap between germline ends came to 16 bases. Here the CDR3 DNA reads TGCAGCGTTCCGAGGGCGCAAAGTGACTATGGCTACACCTTC. Its translation is CSVPRAQSDYGYTF. The full variable domain, rest sourced from reference TRBV29-1 and TRBJ1-2, is SAVISQKPSRDICQRGTSLTIQCQVDSQVTMMFWYRQQPGQSLTLIATANQGSEATYESGFVIDKFPISRPNLTFSTLTVSNMSPEDSSIYLCSVPRAQSDYGYTFGSGTRLTVV.

This chain joins TRBV9 and TRBJ2-3; D is unresolved. CDR1 is SGDLS and CDR2 is YYNGEE in the germline V gene. V lost 0 bases and J 7 bases, leaving 12 bases between the germline ends. The CDR3 is 14 amino acids. This CDR3 reads CASSVAVASHTQYF. CDR3 nucleotides: TGTGCCAGCAGCGTAGCTGTGGCTAGTCATACGCAGTATTTT. Supplemented by reference TRBV9 and TRBJ2-3, the full variable domain reads DSGVTQTPKHLITATGQRVTLRCSPRSGDLSVYWYQQSLDQGLQFLIQYYNGEERAKGNILERFSAQQFPDLHSELNLSSLELGDSALYFCASSVAVASHTQYFGPGTRLTVL.

The chain couples TRBV2 to TRBJ2-7; D is unresolved. Germline loops: CDR1 SNHLY, CDR2 FYNNEI. V lost 10 bases and J 5 bases, leaving 12 bases between the germline ends. The CDR3 is made up of 11 amino acids. The CDR3 here is CATLERDEQYF. DNA of the CDR3: TGTGCCACCTTAGAAAGGGACGAGCAGTACTTC.

The gene calls are TRBV7-3 and TRBJ2-3; 8 positions match TRBD2. There are 16 residues in the CDR3. Germline V gene lookup returns CDR1 SGHTA and CDR2 FQGTGA. V trimming: 1 base; J trimming: 0 bases; junction bases outside the gene matches: 3. CDR3: CASSLNPSGSTDTQYF. The DNA of the CDR3 is TGTGCCAGCAGCTTAAATCCTAGCGGGAGCACAGATACGCAGTATTTT.

The V and J genes are TRBV15 and TRBJ1-5, with D perhaps TRBD1 (6 bases). The CDR3 length is 16 residues. Germline values: CDR1 LNHNV, CDR2 YYDKDF (reference sequence). Trimming took off 0 bases at V and 7 bases at J, with 16 bases between the two ends. For the CDR3, the DNA is TGTGCCACCAGCAGAGAAATCGGGGGGCTTTTGCAGCCCCAGCATTTT. This encodes CATSREIGGLLQPQHF.

J is TRBJ2-1 and V is TRBV5-4, with D unclear. V was cut by 2 bases and J by 6 bases, with 3 bases left in between. Germline V gene lookup returns CDR1 SGHNT and CDR2 YYREEE (reference sequence). The CDR3 runs to 11 residues. The CDR3, as DNA: TGTGCCAGCAGCTTTCTCAATGAGCAGTTCTTC. Translated: CASSFLNEQFF.

V is TRBV4-1 and J is TRBJ1-1; TRBD1 might be the D (5 bases). The CDR3 extends over 14 amino acids. V was trimmed by 4 bases and J by 1 base, leaving 10 bases between them. Germline CDR1 and CDR2: MGHRA and YSYEKL. The CDR3: CASSLGPRNTEAFF. The CDR3, as DNA: TGCGCCAGCAGCCTGGGACCAAGGAACACTGAAGCTTTCTTT.

The CDR3 coding sequence is TGTGCCAGCAGCCCCAGGGGGGAGAACACTGAAGCTTTCTTT. Amino acids: CASSPRGENTEAFF. The chain employs TRBV6-4 and TRBJ1-1; the match to TRBD1 covers 7 bases. The V gene's germline CDR1 is MRHNA and CDR2 SNTAGT. This CDR3 has 14 amino acids. V trimming: 6 bases; J trimming: 1 base; junction bases outside the gene matches: 5.

The chain is built from TRBV29-1 and TRBJ2-1; tentatively, D is TRBD1 (6 bases). Trimming took off 0 bases at V and 6 bases at J, with 18 bases between the two ends. This CDR3 spans 16 amino acids. Germline-derived CDR1 and CDR2 are SQVTM and ANQGSEA. The CDR3 region is CSVEDAGLGGGNEQFF. The CDR3 bases are TGCAGCGTTGAAGATGCCGGTCTAGGGGGTGGCAATGAGCAGTTCTTC.

This sequence joins TRBV2 and TRBJ2-1; D gene uncertain. V shed 4 bases and J shed 9 bases, with 13 bases lying between them. CDR3 length: 13 residues. The germline CDR1 and CDR2 sequences are SNHLY and FYNNEI. CDR3 region: CASSATAGREQFF. In DNA, the CDR3 is TGTGCCAGCAGTGCCACTGCAGGACGTGAGCAGTTCTTC.

The chain uses TRBV6-5 and TRBJ2-1, with D possibly being TRBD2 (5 bases). CDR1 and CDR2 from the germline V gene are MNHEY and SVGAGI. The CDR3 consists of 16 residues. The V and J ends lost 4 bases and 4 bases respectively, with 17 bases between them. DNA for the CDR3: TGTGCCAGCAGTTGGGCCCCAAGCGGTAATTACAATGAGCAGTTCTTC. Translated: CASSWAPSGNYNEQFF.

The rearrangement uses TRBV14 and TRBJ1-1; D is ambiguous. Germline V CDR1 and CDR2: SGHDN, FVKESK. The ends were cut back, 4 bases at V and 4 bases at J, with 7 bases in the middle. The CDR3 runs to 12 residues. The CDR3 reads CASSLLGTEAFF. The CDR3, as DNA: TGTGCCAGCAGCCTCTTGGGCACTGAAGCTTTCTTT.

The V gene is TRBV5-4, the J gene TRBJ2-3; no firm D call. Trimming cost V 2 bases and J 6 bases, with 10 bases left between them. The germline V gene has CDR1 SGHNT and CDR2 YYREEE (reference sequence). The CDR3 contains 13 residues. Written as DNA, the CDR3 is TGTGCCAGCAGCTTTGGAGTCGGCGATACGCAGTATTTT. This encodes CASSFGVGDTQYF.

V gene TRBV2 combines with J gene TRBJ2-7; D call uncertain. V lost 7 bases to trimming and J lost 3 bases, with 7 bases between them. The CDR3 extends over 11 amino acids. Germline V lookup: CDR1 SNHLY, CDR2 FYNNEI. This CDR3 reads CASKDGYEQYF. The DNA of the CDR3 is TGTGCCAGCAAGGACGGCTACGAGCAGTACTTC.

CDR3 coding DNA: TGTGCCAGCAGGTCTCCCCGGGACAGGGCGGATGGCTACACCTTC. It is translated as CASRSPRDRADGYTF. This chain connects TRBV11-2 to TRBJ1-2, with 9 nucleotides matching TRBD1. The V and J ends lost 6 bases and 6 bases, in that order; junction bases with no gene match: 11. This CDR3 region has 15 residues. The germline gives CDR1 SGHAT, CDR2 FQNNGV.

CDR3 loop: CASSQRAGALDTQYF. CDR3 nucleotide sequence: TGCGCCAGCAGCCAAAGAGCGGGAGCGTTGGATACGCAGTATTTT. This chain links TRBV4-1 with TRBJ2-3, with 8 bases aligning to TRBD2. Per the germline V gene, CDR1 is MGHRA and CDR2 is YSYEKL. The CDR3 loop spans 15 amino acids. The ends lost 2 bases at V and 6 bases at J; junction bases unmatched: 7.

V usage is TRBV23-1 and J usage is TRBJ2-1, with D possibly matching TRBD1 (6 bases). TRBV23-1 is an ORF for which the function is uncertain. V gave up 4 bases and J gave up 0 bases, with 16 bases separating them. The CDR3 is made up of 17 amino acids. The CDR3 region has the DNA TGCGCCAGCAGTCCAACCGAAGAGGACAGCTCCTACAATGAGCAGTTCTTC. This codes for CASSPTEEDSSYNEQFF.